This T cell receptor (beta chain) was identified in a study of vaccination and CD4 T cells after COVID-19. Points on this clonotype: Its antigen is not known.

Trimming stripped 3 bases from V and 8 bases from J, with 23 bases between. The length of the CDR3 is 17 residues. CDR1 and CDR2 (germline): DFQATT, SNEGSKA (reference sequence). The Oncomine TCR Beta short-read assay sequenced DNA from cultured CD4+ T cells. Each CDR3 protein is one row after TCRdb ran MiXCR on the PCR reads. Among approximately 24,000 distinct CDR3 sequences listed, about 40% were seen once. Treatment meaning: roughly 11-day PBMC culture with coronavirus spike peptide pools or control peptides (ViraFEST assay). The chain carries TRBV20-1 and TRBJ1-6, with D possibly matching TRBD1 (6 bases). This receptor was obtained from a human donor who had recovered from COVID-19. The specimen was CD4+ T cells from blood, cultured in vitro. This chain's CDR3 is CSARRGTLSESYSPLHF. CDR3 bases: TGCAGTGCTAGGAGGGGGACCCTGTCCGAGTCCTATTCACCCCTCCACTTT.